Listed below are T cell receptor beta chains from one sample, sequenced in a study of T cells after yellow fever vaccination. TCRdb re-analysed the 5' RACE reads in MiXCR, keeping a single row per CDR3 protein. The sample records some 500,000 distinct CDR3 sequences, about 13% being singletons. Specimen: PBMCs, collected on the day of the yellow fever booster vaccination. The receptors here all came from a man younger than 45 who received the YFV17D yellow fever vaccine. The CDR3 runs from the conserved cysteine through the conserved F or W. Fields, in order: D gene, J gene, CDR3 length, clone size, V gene, CDR3 DNA, CDR3 protein. D genes are given only for firm matches. Rows give clone size only sometimes, using once, few, many, or a class for an expanded clone.

NA	TRBJ1-5	13	many	TRBV7-9	TGTGCCAGCAGCTTAGACCGCTATCAGCCCCAGCATTTT	CASSLDRYQPQHF
NA	TRBJ2-1	15	few	TRBV5-1	TGCGCCAGCAGCTTGGATGCAGGGGTTAACAATGAGCAGTTCTTC	CASSLDAGVNNEQFF
TRBD2	TRBJ2-7	13	NA	TRBV20-1	TGCAGTGCAGGACTAGCGGGAGGAGGCGAGCAGTACTTC	CSAGLAGGGEQYF
NA	TRBJ2-5	14	few	TRBV5-1	TGCGCCAGCAGCGAATCTACGGTCCAAGAGACCCAGTACTTC	CASSESTVQETQYF
NA	TRBJ2-1	13	few	TRBV5-1	TGCGCCAGCAGCTTGGACAGCCTGGGGGGGCAGTTCTTC	CASSLDSLGGQFF
NA	TRBJ2-7	13	NA	TRBV7-2	TGTGCCAGCAGCTCCCTAGGTTGGGGCGAGCAGTACTTC	CASSSLGWGEQYF
NA	TRBJ1-2	13	few	TRBV4-3	TGCGCCAGCAGCCAAGAAAAGGGCCCTGGCTACACCTTC	CASSQEKGPGYTF
NA	TRBJ1-5	17	few	TRBV18	TGTGCCAGCTCACCATTCGGACCCCAGGGAGGGGACGCGCCCCAGCATTTT	CASSPFGPQGGDAPQHF
NA	TRBJ1-1	14	few	TRBV7-8	TGTGCCAGCAGCTTAGTCTCCGCCGGGGGCGAAGCTTTCTTT	CASSLVSAGGEAFF
NA	TRBJ2-1	16	few	TRBV15	TGTGCCACCAGCAGCACCTCAGGGGCGGGCTACAATGAGCAGTTCTTC	CATSSTSGAGYNEQFF
NA	TRBJ2-2	13	few	TRBV30	TGTGCCTGGAGTGTGAGGAACACCGGGGAGCTGTTTTTT	CAWSVRNTGELFF
NA	TRBJ2-5	14	NA	TRBV20-1	TGCAGTGCTAGAAGGGGGGGCCCTCGAGAGACCCAGTACTTC	CSARRGGPRETQYF
TRBD2	TRBJ2-2	16	few	TRBV4-1	TGCGCCAGCAGCCAAGACCAACTAGCGGGAGGCGGGGAGCTGTTTTTT	CASSQDQLAGGGELFF
NA	TRBJ2-1	14	NA	TRBV14	TGTGCCAGCAGCCAAGATCGAGGGTGGAATGAGCAGTTCTTC	CASSQDRGWNEQFF
TRBD2	TRBJ2-7	15	NA	TRBV12-3/TRBV12-4	TGTGCCAGCAGTCCAGAGAAGCGGGGAACCTACGAGCAGTACTTC	CASSPEKRGTYEQYF
NA	TRBJ2-1	13	few	TRBV24-1	TGTGCCACCAGTGATGTTGGGTACAATGAGCAGTTCTTC	CATSDVGYNEQFF
TRBD2	TRBJ2-7	15	NA	TRBV6-1	TGTGCCAGCAGCAACCTAGCGGCTAGCTCCTACGAGCAGTACTTC	CASSNLAASSYEQYF
TRBD2	TRBJ2-4	16	few	TRBV15	TGTGCCACCAGCAGAGAGACTAGCGGGAGAGGGAACATTCAGTACTTC	CATSRETSGRGNIQYF
NA	TRBJ2-7	14	few	TRBV7-2	TGTGCCAGCAGACTAGTTTTGGGGGACTACGAGCAGTACTTC	CASRLVLGDYEQYF
TRBD1	TRBJ2-7	14	few	TRBV28	TGTGCCAGCAAAAGGGACAGGGGGCACTACGAGCAGTACTTC	CASKRDRGHYEQYF
TRBD1	TRBJ2-3	18	few	TRBV5-1	TGCGCCAGCAGCCGTGGGACAGGGTGGACCCCGCGCACAGATACGCAGTATTTT	CASSRGTGWTPRTDTQYF
NA	TRBJ2-5	14	NA	TRBV28	TGTGCCAGCAGCTCTCCGACAGTAATGGAGACCCAGTACTTC	CASSSPTVMETQYF
NA	TRBJ1-1	14	NA	TRBV3-1	TGTGCCAGCAGCCGCCCCGGGGCGAACACTGAAGCTTTCTTT	CASSRPGANTEAFF
TRBD2	TRBJ2-5	15	NA	TRBV6-1	TGTGCCAGCAGTAGAATAGCGGGACCGCAAGAGACCCAGTACTTC	CASSRIAGPQETQYF
NA	TRBJ2-3	13	NA	TRBV12-3/TRBV12-4	TGTGCCAGCAGGGTAGGGAGCACAGATACGCAGTATTTT	CASRVGSTDTQYF
TRBD2	TRBJ2-3	17	few	TRBV27	TGTGCCAGCAGTTTGACTAGCGGGAGGGCAAGGACAGATACGCAGTATTTT	CASSLTSGRARTDTQYF
NA	TRBJ1-2	12	few	TRBV5-6	TGTGCCAGCAGCCGAGAAGGCCCGGAAACCAACTTC	CASSREGPETNF
TRBD2	TRBJ2-7	16	few	TRBV11-2	TGTGCCAGCAGCTTAGGTCTAGCGGGAGAATCCTACGAGCAGTACTTC	CASSLGLAGESYEQYF
NA	TRBJ2-7	13	NA	TRBV7-9	TGTGCCAGCAGCTTACGGGGTCGGTACGAGCAGTACTTC	CASSLRGRYEQYF
TRBD2	TRBJ2-7	15	NA	TRBV3-1	TGTGCCAGCAGCCAAGTGGGACTAGCGAGTGCCGAGCAGTACTTC	CASSQVGLASAEQYF
TRBD1	TRBJ2-3	14	many	TRBV7-6	TGTGCCAGCAGCATGGGACAGGGCACAGATACGCAGTATTTT	CASSMGQGTDTQYF
TRBD2	TRBJ2-1	16	NA	TRBV7-3	TGTGCCAGCAGCTTAGGGAGGGGTGCCAACGGCAATGAGCAGTTCTTC	CASSLGRGANGNEQFF
NA	TRBJ2-5	15	few	TRBV4-3	TGCGCCAGCAGCCCCGCCACAGGGTATCAGGAGACCCAGTACTTC	CASSPATGYQETQYF
NA	TRBJ2-1	11	NA	TRBV14	TGTGCCAGCAGCCAAGTAAGTGAGCAGTTCTTC	CASSQVSEQFF
NA	TRBJ2-7	12	NA	TRBV5-1	TGCGCCAGCAGCTTCACCCTGGACGAGCAGTACTTC	CASSFTLDEQYF
NA	TRBJ2-2	13	NA	TRBV20-1	TGCAGTGCGGCGGGTGCGAACACCGGGGAGCTGTTTTTT	CSAAGANTGELFF
TRBD1	TRBJ2-1	14	few	TRBV20-1	TGCAGTGCTAGTTTAGGGACAGATAACAATGAGCAGTTCTTC	CSASLGTDNNEQFF
TRBD1	TRBJ2-5	16	few	TRBV20-1	TGCAGTGCTAGGGACGCTGGACAGGGAGGACAAGAGACCCAGTACTTC	CSARDAGQGGQETQYF
TRBD2	TRBJ2-4	14	few	TRBV6-1	TGTGCCACGGCACTAGCGGAAGCCAAAAACATTCAGTACTTC	CATALAEAKNIQYF
NA	TRBJ2-7	13	few	TRBV20-1	TGCAGTGCTGAACGCGGACTGGTTCGCGAGCAGTACTTC	CSAERGLVREQYF
NA	TRBJ2-5	13	few	TRBV2	TGTGCCAGCAGTGTTACGAGCAGGGAGACCCAGTACTTC	CASSVTSRETQYF
TRBD1	TRBJ2-2	15	NA	TRBV12-3/TRBV12-4	TGTGCCAGCAGACCGGGACAGGGACCCACCGGGGAGCTGTTTTTT	CASRPGQGPTGELFF
NA	TRBJ2-1	11	NA	TRBV12-3/TRBV12-4	TGTGCCAGCAGTAACGGGAATGAGCAGTTCTTC	CASSNGNEQFF
TRBD2	TRBJ2-7	15	NA	TRBV12-3/TRBV12-4	TGTGCCAGCAGTTTCGGGAGCGGGAGGGCCTACGAGCAGTACTTC	CASSFGSGRAYEQYF
TRBD1	TRBJ2-2	14	NA	TRBV29-1	TGCAGCGTTGCTGACAGGGAGAAGAACGGGGAGCTGTTTTTT	CSVADREKNGELFF
NA	TRBJ1-4	15	NA	TRBV3-1	TGTGCCAGCAGCCAAGCCCTCCCAACCCGTGAAAAACTGTTTTTT	CASSQALPTREKLFF
NA	TRBJ1-2	16	NA	TRBV4-3	TGCGCCAGCAGCCAAGAGGCCGGACACTGGGACGGCGGCTACACCTTC	CASSQEAGHWDGGYTF
TRBD2	TRBJ2-7	16	few	TRBV20-1	TGCAGTGCTAGAGACAATCTAAGCGGGAGTCGGTACGAGCAGTACTTC	CSARDNLSGSRYEQYF
TRBD2	TRBJ2-3	15	few	TRBV20-1	TGCAGTGCTAGAGCCCCTAGCGGAGTGGGAGATACGCAGTATTTT	CSARAPSGVGDTQYF